The clone carrying this T cell receptor beta chain was seen ten or more times. The source of the sample is a study of early T cells in non-severe SARS-CoV-2 infection. The library protocol tagged individual cDNA molecules with unique molecular identifiers. TCRdb fed the 5' RACE reads into MiXCR, producing one record per CDR3 protein. The repertoire includes 45,000 to 55,000 distinct CDR3 sequences, 6.5% of them detected once, and approximately 3% sits in the top ten. There are 19 residues in the CDR3. CDR1 and CDR2 (germline): LGHNA, YNFKEQ. V lost 1 base to trimming and J lost 0 bases, with 21 bases between them.

The material was whole blood, obtained at baseline. The receptor's source is an adult who was a healthcare worker with PCR-confirmed SARS-CoV-2 infection or an uninfected control (not recorded which). The gene calls are TRBV4-2 and TRBJ1-1; TRBD1 is a possible D gene (6 bases). The CDR3 loop reads CASSQVGPRGRSMNTEAFF. In DNA, the CDR3 is TGTGCCAGCAGCCAAGTAGGGCCCAGGGGCCGAAGCATGAACACTGAAGCTTTCTTT.